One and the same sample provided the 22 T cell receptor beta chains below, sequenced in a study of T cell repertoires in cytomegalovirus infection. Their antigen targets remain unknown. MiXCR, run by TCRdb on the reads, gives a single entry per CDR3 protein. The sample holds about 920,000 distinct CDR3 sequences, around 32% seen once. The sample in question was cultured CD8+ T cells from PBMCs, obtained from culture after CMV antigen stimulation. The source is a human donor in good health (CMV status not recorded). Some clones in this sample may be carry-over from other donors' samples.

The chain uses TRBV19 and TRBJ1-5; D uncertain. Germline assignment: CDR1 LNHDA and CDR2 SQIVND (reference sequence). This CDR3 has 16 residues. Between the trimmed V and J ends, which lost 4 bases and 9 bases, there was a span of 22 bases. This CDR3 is CASSTTGPETGRPQHF. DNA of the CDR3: TGTGCCAGTAGTACCACCGGGCCCGAAACCGGGCGGCCCCAGCATTTT.

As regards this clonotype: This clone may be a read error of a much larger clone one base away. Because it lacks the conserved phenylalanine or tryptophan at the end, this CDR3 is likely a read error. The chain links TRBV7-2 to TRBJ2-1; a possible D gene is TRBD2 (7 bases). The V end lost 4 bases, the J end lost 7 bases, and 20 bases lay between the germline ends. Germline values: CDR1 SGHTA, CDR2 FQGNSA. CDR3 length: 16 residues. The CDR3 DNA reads TGTGCCAGCAGCTCCCCCCTAAGGGGGGGACCGAATGAGCAGTTCTCC. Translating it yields CASSSPLRGGPNEQFS.

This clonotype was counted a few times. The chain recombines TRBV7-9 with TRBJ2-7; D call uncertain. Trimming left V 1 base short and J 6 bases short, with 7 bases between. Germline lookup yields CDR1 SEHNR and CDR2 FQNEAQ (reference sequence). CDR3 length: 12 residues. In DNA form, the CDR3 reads TGTGCCAGCAGCTTAGGTGAGACCGAGCAGTACGTC. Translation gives CASSLGETEQYV.

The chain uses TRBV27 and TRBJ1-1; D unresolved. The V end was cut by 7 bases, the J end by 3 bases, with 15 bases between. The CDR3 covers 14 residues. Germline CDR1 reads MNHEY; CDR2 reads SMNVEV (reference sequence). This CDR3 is CASNARSRDTEAFF. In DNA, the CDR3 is TGTGCCAGCAACGCTCGGTCGAGGGACACTGAAGCTTTCTTT.

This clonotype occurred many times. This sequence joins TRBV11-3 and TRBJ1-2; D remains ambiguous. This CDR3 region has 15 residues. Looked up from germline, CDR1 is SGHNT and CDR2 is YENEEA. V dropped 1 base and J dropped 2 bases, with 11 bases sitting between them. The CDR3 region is CASSLAGPINYGYTF. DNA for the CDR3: TGTGCCAGCAGCTTAGCTGGACCCATAAACTATGGCTACACCTTC.

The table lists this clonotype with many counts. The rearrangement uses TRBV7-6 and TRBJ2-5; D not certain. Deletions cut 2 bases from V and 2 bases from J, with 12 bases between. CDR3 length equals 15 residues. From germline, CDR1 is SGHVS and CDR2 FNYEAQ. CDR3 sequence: CASSLLFHQQETQYF. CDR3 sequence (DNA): TGTGCCAGCAGCTTATTGTTCCACCAGCAAGAGACCCAGTACTTC.

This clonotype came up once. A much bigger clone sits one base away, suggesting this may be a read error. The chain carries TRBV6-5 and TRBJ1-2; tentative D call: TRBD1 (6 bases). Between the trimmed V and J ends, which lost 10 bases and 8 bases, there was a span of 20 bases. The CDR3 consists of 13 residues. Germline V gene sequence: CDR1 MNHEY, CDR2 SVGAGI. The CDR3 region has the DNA TGTGCCAACAGCCCCCCGGGGGCTGGGGGCTACACCTTC. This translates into CANSPPGAGGYTF.

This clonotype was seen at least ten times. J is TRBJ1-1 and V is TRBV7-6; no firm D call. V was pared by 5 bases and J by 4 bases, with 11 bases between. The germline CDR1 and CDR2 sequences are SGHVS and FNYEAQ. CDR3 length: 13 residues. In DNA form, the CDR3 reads TGTGCCAGCAGCCTGGGGTTAGGCACTGAAGCTTTCTTT. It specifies CASSLGLGTEAFF.

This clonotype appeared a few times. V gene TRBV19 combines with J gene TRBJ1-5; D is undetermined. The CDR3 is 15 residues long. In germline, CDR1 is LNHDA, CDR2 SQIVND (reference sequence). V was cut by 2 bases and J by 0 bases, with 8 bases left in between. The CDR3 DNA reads TGTGCCAGTAGTATACGACCTTATAGCAATCAGCCCCAGCATTTT. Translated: CASSIRPYSNQPQHF. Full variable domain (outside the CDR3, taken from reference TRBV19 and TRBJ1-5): DGGITQSPKYLFRKEGQNVTLSCEQNLNHDAMYWYRQDPGQGLRLIYYSQIVNDFQKGDIAEGYSVSREKKESFPLTVTSAQKNPTAFYLCASSIRPYSNQPQHFGDGTRLSIL.

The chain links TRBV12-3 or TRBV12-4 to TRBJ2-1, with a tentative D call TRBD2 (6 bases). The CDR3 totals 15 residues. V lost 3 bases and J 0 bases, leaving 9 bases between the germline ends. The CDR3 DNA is TGTGCCAGCAGTTTTGGGCGGGGCTCCTACAATGAGCAGTTCTTC. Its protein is CASSFGRGSYNEQFF.

CDR3 in amino acids: CASSIRTESNQPQHF. The CDR3 DNA reads as TGTGCCAGTAGTATTAGGACAGAGAGCAATCAGCCCCAGCATTTT. V and J are TRBV19 and TRBJ1-5, with D possibly matching TRBD1 (6 bases). Germline V CDR1 and CDR2: LNHDA, SQIVND (reference sequence). This CDR3 region has 15 residues. V shed 3 bases and J shed 1 base, with 10 bases lying between them.

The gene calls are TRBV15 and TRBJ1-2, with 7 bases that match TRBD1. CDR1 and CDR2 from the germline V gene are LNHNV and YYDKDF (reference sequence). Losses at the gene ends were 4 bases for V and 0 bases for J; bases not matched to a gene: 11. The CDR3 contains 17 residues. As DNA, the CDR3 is TGTGCCACCAGCACCGACCTGGGGGACAGTCCTAACTATGGCTACACCTTC. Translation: CATSTDLGDSPNYGYTF.

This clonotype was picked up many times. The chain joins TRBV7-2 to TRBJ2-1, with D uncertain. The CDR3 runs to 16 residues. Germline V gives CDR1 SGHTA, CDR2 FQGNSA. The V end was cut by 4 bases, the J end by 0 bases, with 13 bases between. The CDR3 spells CASSSFDSSSYNEQFF. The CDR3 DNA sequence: TGTGCCAGCAGCTCATTCGATTCTAGCTCCTACAATGAGCAGTTCTTC. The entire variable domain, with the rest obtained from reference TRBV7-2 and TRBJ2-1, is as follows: GAGVSQSPSNKVTEKGKDVELRCDPISGHTALYWYRQSLGQGLEFLIYFQGNSAPDKSGLPSDRFSAERTGGSVSTLTIQRTQQEDSAVYLCASSSFDSSSYNEQFFGPGTRLTVL.

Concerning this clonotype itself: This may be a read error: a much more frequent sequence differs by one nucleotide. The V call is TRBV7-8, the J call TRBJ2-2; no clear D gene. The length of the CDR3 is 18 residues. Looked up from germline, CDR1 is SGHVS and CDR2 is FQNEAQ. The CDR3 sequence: CANSPQVGRPANTGELFF. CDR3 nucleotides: TGTGCCAACAGCCCCCAAGTAGGCCGACCCGCGAACACCGGGGAGCTGTTTTTT. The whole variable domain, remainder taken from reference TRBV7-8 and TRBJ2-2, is GAGVSQSPRYKVAKRGQDVALRCDPISGHVSLFWYQQALGQGPEFLTYFQNEAQLDKSGLPSDRFFAERPEGSVSTLKIQRTQQEDSAVYLCANSPQVGRPANTGELFFGEGSRLTVL.

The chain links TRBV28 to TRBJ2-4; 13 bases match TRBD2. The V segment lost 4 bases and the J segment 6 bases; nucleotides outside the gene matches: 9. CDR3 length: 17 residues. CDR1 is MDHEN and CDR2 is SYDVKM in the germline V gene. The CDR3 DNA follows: TGTGCCAGCAGTTCCCCTAGGACTAGCGGGGGTGGAAACATTCAGTACTTC. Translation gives CASSSPRTSGGGNIQYF.

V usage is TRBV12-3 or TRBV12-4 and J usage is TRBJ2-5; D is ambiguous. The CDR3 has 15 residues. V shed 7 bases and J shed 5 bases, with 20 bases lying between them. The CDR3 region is CASTEVPGLWETQYF. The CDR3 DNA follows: TGTGCCAGCACCGAGGTCCCCGGGCTTTGGGAGACCCAGTACTTC.

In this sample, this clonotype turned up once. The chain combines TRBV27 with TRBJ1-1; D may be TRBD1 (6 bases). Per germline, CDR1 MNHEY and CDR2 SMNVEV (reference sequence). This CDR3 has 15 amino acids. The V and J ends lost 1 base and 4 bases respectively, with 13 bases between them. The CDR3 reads CASSLLGGHVTEAFF. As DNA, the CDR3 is TGTGCCAGCAGTTTATTAGGGGGGCATGTCACTGAAGCTTTCTTT.

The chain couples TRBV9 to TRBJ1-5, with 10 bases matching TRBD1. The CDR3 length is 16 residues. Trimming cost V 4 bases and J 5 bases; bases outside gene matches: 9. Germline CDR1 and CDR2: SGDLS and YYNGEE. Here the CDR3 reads CASSPSTGGWDQPQHF. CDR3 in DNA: TGTGCCAGCAGCCCCTCGACAGGGGGCTGGGATCAGCCCCAGCATTTT.

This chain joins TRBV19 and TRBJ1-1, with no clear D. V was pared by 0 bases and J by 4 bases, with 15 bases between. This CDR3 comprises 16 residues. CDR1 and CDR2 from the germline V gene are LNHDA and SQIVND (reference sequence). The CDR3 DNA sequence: TGTGCCAGTAGTATAGAACGTGGAGGAAGGGTCACTGAAGCTTTCTTT. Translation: CASSIERGGRVTEAFF.

The CDR3 loop reads CSASENTGRWETQYF. As DNA, the CDR3 is TGCAGTGCTAGTGAGAATACAGGGAGATGGGAGACCCAGTACTTC. V is TRBV20-1 and J is TRBJ2-5; possible D gene TRBD1, 6 bases. Trimming shortened V by 3 bases and J by 5 bases, and 19 bases separated the two germline ends. CDR1 DFQATT and CDR2 SNEGSKA come from the germline V gene (reference sequence). The CDR3 extends over 15 amino acids.

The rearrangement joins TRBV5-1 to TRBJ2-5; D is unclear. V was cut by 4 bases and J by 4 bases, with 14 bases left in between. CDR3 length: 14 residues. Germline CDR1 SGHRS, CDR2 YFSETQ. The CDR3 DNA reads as TGCGCCAGCAGCGGGCAGGCAGTGACAGAGACCCAGTACTTC. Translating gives CASSGQAVTETQYF. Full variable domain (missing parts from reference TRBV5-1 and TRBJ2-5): KAGVTQTPRYLIKTRGQQVTLSCSPISGHRSVSWYQQTPGQGLQFLFEYFSETQRNKGNFPGRFSGRQFSNSRSEMNVSTLELGDSALYLCASSGQAVTETQYFGPGTRLLVL.

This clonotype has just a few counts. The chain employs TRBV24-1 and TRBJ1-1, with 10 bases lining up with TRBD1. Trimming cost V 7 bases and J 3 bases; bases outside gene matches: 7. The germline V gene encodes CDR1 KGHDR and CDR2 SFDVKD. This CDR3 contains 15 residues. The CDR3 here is CATSRDRGGDTEAFF. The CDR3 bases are TGTGCCACCAGCCGGGACAGGGGAGGGGACACTGAAGCTTTCTTT.